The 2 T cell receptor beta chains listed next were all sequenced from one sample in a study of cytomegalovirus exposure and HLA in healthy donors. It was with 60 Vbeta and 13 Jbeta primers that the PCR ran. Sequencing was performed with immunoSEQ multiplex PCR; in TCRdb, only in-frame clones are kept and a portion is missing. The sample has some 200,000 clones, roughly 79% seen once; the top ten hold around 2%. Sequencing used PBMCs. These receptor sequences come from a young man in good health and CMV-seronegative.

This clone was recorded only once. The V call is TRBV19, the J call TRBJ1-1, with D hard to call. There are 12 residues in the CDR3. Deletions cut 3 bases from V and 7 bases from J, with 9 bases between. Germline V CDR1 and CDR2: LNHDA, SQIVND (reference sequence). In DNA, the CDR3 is TGTGCCAGTAGTATTGGAGGGAATGAAGCTTTCTTT. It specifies CASSIGGNEAFF.

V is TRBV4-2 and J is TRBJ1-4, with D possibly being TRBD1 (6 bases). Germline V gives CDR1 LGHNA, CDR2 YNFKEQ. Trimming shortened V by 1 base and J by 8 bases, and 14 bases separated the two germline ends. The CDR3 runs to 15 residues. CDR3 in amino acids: CASSQAWTESEKLFF. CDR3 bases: TGTGCCAGCAGCCAAGCCTGGACAGAAAGCGAAAAACTGTTTTTT.